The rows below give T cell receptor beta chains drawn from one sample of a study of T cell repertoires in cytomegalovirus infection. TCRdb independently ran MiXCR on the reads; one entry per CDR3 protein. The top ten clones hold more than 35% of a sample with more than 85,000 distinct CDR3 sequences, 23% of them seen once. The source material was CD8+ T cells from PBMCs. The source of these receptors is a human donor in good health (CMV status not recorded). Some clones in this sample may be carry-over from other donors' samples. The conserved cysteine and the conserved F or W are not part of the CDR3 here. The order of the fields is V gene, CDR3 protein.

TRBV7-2,ASSLASDSTDTQY
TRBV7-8,ASSAGRGSDTQY
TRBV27,ASSSGDLREQY
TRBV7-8,ASSLGTAVGEQY
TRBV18,ASSPSTSAGTDTQY
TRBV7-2,ASSSYPYRGQETQY
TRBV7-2,ASSSLGTPAYEQY
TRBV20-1,SARDWVAGYEQY
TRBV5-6,ASSFGTGQNIQY
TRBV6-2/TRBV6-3,ASNNAGQSYQPQH
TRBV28,ASSLPQGYEQY
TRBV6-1,ASSSRGGQNIQY
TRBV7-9,ASSPPGLAEQETQY
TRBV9,ASSVGRSALGSPLH
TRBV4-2,ASSHPGQESYEQY
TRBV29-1,SVQTGAYEQY
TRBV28,ASSLPSYANTGELF
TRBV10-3,AISEEGSTEAF
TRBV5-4,ASGPGGYT
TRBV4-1,ASSPGGGGYNQPQH
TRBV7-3,ASSLVLGGGRDTQY
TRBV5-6,ASSLIQGPYTGELF
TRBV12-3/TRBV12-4,ASSSSSGGIQETQY
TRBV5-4,ASSLNQGAWGYT
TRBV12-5,ASGLDRAYEQY
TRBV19,ASTTGEGTDTQY
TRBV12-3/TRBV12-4,ASSLAGAVDIQY
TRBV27,ASSLSSGGLNEQY
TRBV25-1,ASRDRNSYEQY
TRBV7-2,ASSATGAPSYEQY
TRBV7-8,ASSFRRGGMNTEAF
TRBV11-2,ASSPTDRVGF
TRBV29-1,SVTGDRTGELF
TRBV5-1,ASSTEEDGYEQY
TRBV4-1,ASSHGTTSEKLF
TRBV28,ASSLLQGSNEQF
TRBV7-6,ASSADLYEQY
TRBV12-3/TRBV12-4,ASSGISEAGGGHEQF
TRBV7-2,ASSRRQGANTEAF
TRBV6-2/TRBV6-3,ASSYSPPNPDRDLYEQY
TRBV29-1,SVEDGQNTGELF
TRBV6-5,ASSYKVGGGNEQF
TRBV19,ASSTRDRDNQPQH
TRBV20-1,SAEPSGSLTRNEQF
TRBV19,ASSITSGIYNEQF
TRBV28,ASSPPEGRANTGELF
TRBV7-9,ASSLPEGYGYT
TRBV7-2,ASSLRTSGTTPGGTGELF
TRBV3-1,ASSQEGGDSYEQY
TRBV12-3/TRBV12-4,ASSPSSTGAGEKLF
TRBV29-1,SVGLAGEIDTQY
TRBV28,ASSRGGARTEAF
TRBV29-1,SVAQGGNTEAF
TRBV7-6,ASSSTPGTSVVGEQF
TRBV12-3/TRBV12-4,ASSLPGQGNQPQH
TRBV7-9,ASSSGSVLYEQY
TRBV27,ASSTGAVIEQF
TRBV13,ASSSGTVSSYEQY
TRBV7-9,ASSDATDGYT
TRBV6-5,ASSYSIPGQGLTDTQY